This entry concerns a single T cell receptor beta chain. The time point is: after preoperative PTX-NDP chemotherapy. The entry originates in a study of esophageal squamous cell carcinoma under preoperative chemotherapy. TCRdb analysed the PCR reads with MiXCR anew, one entry per CDR3 protein. The sample has under 20,000 distinct CDR3 sequences, 46% seen once. The receptor was derived from a human donor with esophageal squamous cell carcinoma. The donor label of this sample is uncertain. Sampling was conducted from a patient given preoperative chemotherapy.

The CDR3 sequence is CASRAPGRGSKDTQYF. The CDR3, as DNA: TGTGCCAGCCGCGCCCCGGGGCGGGGGAGCAAAGACACTCAGTATTTT. The V and J genes are TRBV7-2 and TRBJ2-3; TRBD2 agrees at 7 bases. The V gene's germline CDR1 is SGHTA and CDR2 FQGNSA. The V gene end was trimmed by 8 bases and the J gene end by 12 bases; junction bases not matched to a gene: 23. CDR3 length: 16 residues.